These 28 T cell receptor beta chains share one sample of origin, sequenced in a study of Ad26.COV2.S vaccination and SARS-CoV-2 variants. This table comes from immunoSEQ multiplex PCR, and its TCRdb copy is limited to in-frame clones, with some not included. The data show a few hundred thousand clones, roughly 84% seen once. Treatment here: around 19 received Ad26.COV2.S at low or high dose, single or two shots; roughly five received placebo; per-sample allocation not given. Following the first vaccine or placebo injection, samples were taken on day 63. The material sequenced was peripheral blood, taken in a trial of Ad26.COV2.S vaccine versus placebo. Source of these receptors: a person between 18 and 65 years old who received the Ad26.COV2.S COVID-19 vaccine or a placebo.

This chain uses TRBV18 with TRBJ1-5; perhaps TRBD1 as D (6 bases). The CDR3 runs to 15 residues. Trimming left V 3 bases short and J 6 bases short, with 15 bases between. Germline values: CDR1 KGHSH, CDR2 LQKENI. The CDR3 DNA sequence: TGTGCCAGCTCACCCAACACAGGGTTGGTTCAGCCCCAGCATTTT. Amino acids: CASSPNTGLVQPQHF.

V is TRBV4-1 and J is TRBJ1-1; D is uncertain. Trimming left V 1 base short and J 0 bases short, with 9 bases between. CDR3 length: 15 residues. Looked up from germline, CDR1 is MGHRA and CDR2 is YSYEKL. CDR3 sequence: CASSQGTGLNTEAFF. CDR3 DNA: TGCGCCAGCAGCCAAGGCACGGGCCTGAACACTGAAGCTTTCTTT.

The chain joins TRBV27 to TRBJ2-3; the D is unclear. With 6 bases removed from V and 3 bases from J, the gap between germline ends came to 10 bases. The germline V gene has CDR1 MNHEY and CDR2 SMNVEV (reference sequence). The CDR3 sequence is 13 residues long. CDR3 in amino acids: CASRLDWTDTQYF. CDR3 coding DNA: TGTGCCAGCAGGCTAGACTGGACAGATACGCAGTATTTT.

The chain couples TRBV6-5 to TRBJ1-1, with unresolved D. The V end lost 7 bases, the J end lost 1 base, and 10 bases lay between the germline ends. The germline gives CDR1 MNHEY, CDR2 SVGAGI. The CDR3 consists of 13 residues. CDR3 nucleotide sequence: TGTGCCAGCACGAGAGACGGGAACACTGAAGCTTTCTTT. This codes for CASTRDGNTEAFF.

V usage is TRBV6-6 and J usage is TRBJ1-5; 8 bases agree with TRBD1. This CDR3 region has 14 residues. With 5 bases clipped from V and 1 base from J, the junction kept 1 base outside the gene matches. The germline gives CDR1 MNHNY, CDR2 SVGAGI (reference sequence). The CDR3 coding sequence is TGTGCCAGCAGTAGACAGGGGAGCAATCAGCCCCAGCATTTT. Its protein is CASSRQGSNQPQHF.

Details on this clone: Within the sample, other DNA sequences also encode this same CDR3. The chain uses TRBV3-1 (or the pseudogene TRBV3-2) and TRBJ2-7, with TRBD1 identical over 7 bases. V gave up 4 bases and J gave up 0 bases; unmatched junction bases: 0. Per germline, CDR1 LGHDT and CDR2 YNNKEL (reference sequence). This CDR3 has 13 residues. The CDR3 here is CASSRQGSYEQYF. In DNA, the CDR3 is TGTGCCAGCAGCCGACAGGGCTCCTACGAGCAGTACTTC.

The chain is built from TRBV6-2 or TRBV6-3 and TRBJ1-6; unclear D gene. V was trimmed by 2 bases and J by 8 bases, leaving 10 bases between them. The CDR3 contains 14 residues. The germline CDR1 and CDR2 sequences are MNHEY and SVGEGT. The CDR3, as DNA: TGTGCCAGCAGTTACCACAGACCGGATTCACCCCTCCACTTT. It yields the protein CASSYHRPDSPLHF.

The rearrangement uses TRBV12-3 or TRBV12-4 and TRBJ1-4; D unresolved. V lost 6 bases and J 8 bases, leaving 10 bases between the germline ends. This CDR3 contains 12 residues. The CDR3 region is CASSRTAEKLFF. The CDR3 DNA reads TGTGCCAGCAGCCGGACGGCGGAAAAACTGTTTTTT.

The V call is TRBV4-3, the J call TRBJ2-3; D call uncertain. Trimming stripped 3 bases from V and 6 bases from J, with 13 bases between. CDR3 length equals 14 residues. Per the germline V gene, CDR1 is LGHNA and CDR2 is YSLEER. This CDR3 reads CASSQDQTRDTQYF. DNA of the CDR3: TGCGCCAGCAGCCAGGATCAAACGAGGGATACGCAGTATTTT.

This chain connects TRBV5-4 to TRBJ2-1, with 12 bases lining up with TRBD2. The germline CDR1 and CDR2 sequences are SGHNT and YYREEE (reference sequence). The CDR3 loop spans 16 amino acids. With V trimmed by 3 bases and J by 8 bases, 9 bases remained unmatched. The CDR3 nucleotides are TGTGCCAGCAGCTCAGGACTAGCGGGGACGGTTGATGAGCAGTTCTTC. Its translation: CASSSGLAGTVDEQFF. Combining the CDR3 with reference TRBV5-4 and TRBJ2-1 gives the whole variable domain ETGVTQSPTHLIKTRGQQVTLRCSSQSGHNTVSWYQQALGQGPQFIFQYYREEENGRGNFPPRFSGLQFPNYSSELNVNALELDDSALYLCASSSGLAGTVDEQFFGPGTRLTVL.

Comments on this clone: Other DNA sequences in the sample encode the same CDR3. J is TRBJ2-5 and V is TRBV12-3 or TRBV12-4; unclear D gene. The CDR3 totals 12 residues. V lost 1 base to trimming and J lost 5 bases, with 5 bases between them. The CDR3 spells CASSLEGETQYF. The CDR3 DNA sequence: TGTGCCAGCAGTTTAGAGGGCGAGACCCAGTACTTC.

The chain is built from TRBV19 and TRBJ1-2, with a weak D call TRBD1 (6 bases). Between the trimmed V and J ends, which lost 1 base and 5 bases, there was a span of 11 bases. CDR3 length equals 14 residues. Germline CDR1 is LNHDA and CDR2 is SQIVND (reference sequence). The CDR3 nucleotides read TGTGCCAGTAGTATAGGCCAGGGGCATTATGGCTACACCTTC. Translating gives CASSIGQGHYGYTF.

V gene TRBV12-3 or TRBV12-4 combines with J gene TRBJ1-5, with TRBD1 matching 8 bases. The CDR3 contains 13 residues. After removal of 2 bases from V and 6 bases from J, the junction contained 0 bases not matched to a gene. The CDR3 region is CASSLTGGQPQHF. The CDR3 DNA is TGTGCCAGCAGTTTAACAGGGGGTCAGCCCCAGCATTTT.

The V call is TRBV6-1, the J call TRBJ1-2, with a possible D match to TRBD1 (6 bases). Germline CDR1 is MNHNS and CDR2 is SASEGT. The ends were cut back, 4 bases at V and 4 bases at J, with 19 bases in the middle. The CDR3 is 16 amino acids. Here the CDR3 reads CASSAGGAVDSYGYTF. The CDR3 nucleotides read TGTGCCAGCAGTGCGGGGGGGGCAGTCGACAGCTATGGCTACACCTTC.

The V call is TRBV9, the J call TRBJ2-2, with D perhaps given as TRBD1 or TRBD2 (5 bases each). Trimming cost V 2 bases and J 0 bases, with 8 bases left between them. The CDR3 has 15 residues. Germline values: CDR1 SGDLS, CDR2 YYNGEE. The chain's CDR3 is CASSVRGANTGELFF. The CDR3 DNA reads TGTGCCAGCAGCGTCCGAGGGGCGAACACCGGGGAGCTGTTTTTT.

This chain connects TRBV5-4 to TRBJ2-1; D is possibly TRBD1 (6 bases). V was pared by 5 bases and J by 3 bases, with 9 bases between. CDR3 size: 13 residues. CDR1 is SGHNT and CDR2 is YYREEE in the germline V gene (reference sequence). The CDR3 DNA reads as TGTGCCAGCAGTACGGACAGCTACAATGAGCAGTTCTTC. Encoded protein: CASSTDSYNEQFF. Full variable domain (rest looked up from reference TRBV5-4 and TRBJ2-1): ETGVTQSPTHLIKTRGQQVTLRCSSQSGHNTVSWYQQALGQGPQFIFQYYREEENGRGNFPPRFSGLQFPNYSSELNVNALELDDSALYLCASSTDSYNEQFFGPGTRLTVL.

This rearrangement joins TRBV11-2 to TRBJ2-5; D is uncertain. V dropped 3 bases and J dropped 4 bases, with 3 bases sitting between them. CDR3 length: 11 residues. Germline V lookup: CDR1 SGHAT, CDR2 FQNNGV. CDR3 in DNA: TGTGCCAGCAGCTTTTCAGAGACCCAGTACTTC. Residues: CASSFSETQYF.

This sequence joins TRBV5-1 and TRBJ1-3, with a weak D call TRBD1 (5 bases). The V end was cut by 1 base, the J end by 0 bases, with 11 bases between. Germline CDR1 reads SGHRS; CDR2 reads YFSETQ. The CDR3 is 16 residues long. As DNA, the CDR3 is TGCGCCAGCAGCTTGTCCCCAGGGAGCTCTGGAAACACCATATATTTT. Residues: CASSLSPGSSGNTIYF.

The chain links TRBV9 to TRBJ2-6; a possible D gene is TRBD1 (6 bases). The germline V gene encodes CDR1 SGDLS and CDR2 YYNGEE. CDR3 length: 17 amino acids. Deletions cut 0 bases from V and 3 bases from J, with 13 bases between. This CDR3 reads CASSVGGGTFGANVLTF. CDR3 bases: TGTGCCAGCAGCGTAGGAGGGGGAACTTTTGGGGCCAACGTCCTGACTTTC.

This clone was detected only a few times. The rearrangement links TRBV6-5 to TRBJ1-1; D is unclear. The V end lost 3 bases, the J end lost 5 bases, and 10 bases lay between the germline ends. The germline V gene encodes CDR1 MNHEY and CDR2 SVGAGI. The CDR3 is 13 amino acids. The CDR3: CASSYSDRTEAFF. DNA of the CDR3: TGTGCCAGCAGTTATTCGGACCGTACTGAAGCTTTCTTT.

The rearrangement uses TRBV2 and TRBJ2-7, with D perhaps being TRBD1 or TRBD2 (5 bases each). The CDR3 loop spans 13 amino acids. CDR1 is SNHLY and CDR2 is FYNNEI in the germline V gene. V was cut by 7 bases and J by 0 bases, with 10 bases left in between. Here the CDR3 DNA reads TGTGCCAGCATAGAGGGGAGCTCCTACGAGCAGTACTTC. Residues: CASIEGSSYEQYF.

The chain links TRBV9 to TRBJ2-2, with D possibly matching TRBD1 (5 bases). The CDR3 loop spans 15 amino acids. Looked up from germline, CDR1 is SGDLS and CDR2 is YYNGEE. Between the trimmed V and J ends, which lost 0 bases and 7 bases, there was a span of 13 bases. In DNA form, the CDR3 reads TGTGCCAGCAGCGTAGGGGTAGGGGTGGACGGGGAGCTGTTTTTT. Protein product: CASSVGVGVDGELFF.

This chain links TRBV7-2 with TRBJ2-3; TRBD1 is a possible D gene (6 bases). The CDR3 extends over 16 amino acids. From germline, CDR1 is SGHTA and CDR2 FQGNSA. Trimming shortened V by 0 bases and J by 2 bases, and 12 bases separated the two germline ends. The CDR3 loop reads CASSLAGTPYTDTQYF. As DNA, the CDR3 is TGTGCCAGCAGCTTAGCCGGGACACCTTACACAGATACGCAGTATTTT.

V usage is TRBV24-1 and J usage is TRBJ2-5; D is tentatively TRBD1 or TRBD2 (6 bases each). The CDR3 length is 15 residues. The germline V gene encodes CDR1 KGHDR and CDR2 SFDVKD. V shed 7 bases and J shed 5 bases, with 19 bases lying between them. In nucleotides, the CDR3 is TGTGCCACCAGCTCCTCCCAGGGGAGGAAGGAGACCCAGTACTTC. Its protein product is CATSSSQGRKETQYF.

The rearrangement links TRBV7-9 to TRBJ2-5; D is uncertain. CDR3 length: 11 residues. Trimming took off 5 bases at V and 2 bases at J, with 3 bases between the two ends. Looked up from germline, CDR1 is SEHNR and CDR2 is FQNEAQ (reference sequence). This CDR3 is CASSRQETQYF. The CDR3 DNA follows: TGTGCCAGCAGCCGTCAAGAGACCCAGTACTTC. The complete variable domain, with remaining parts taken from reference TRBV7-9 and TRBJ2-5, reads DTGVSQNPRHKITKRGQNVTFRCDPISEHNRLYWYRQTLGQGPEFLTYFQNEAQLEKSRLLSDRFSAERPKGSFSTLEIQRTEQGDSAMYLCASSRQETQYFGPGTRLLVL.

This chain uses TRBV28 with TRBJ2-5; D possibly corresponds to TRBD1 (5 bases). Germline V gives CDR1 MDHEN, CDR2 SYDVKM. This CDR3 has 16 amino acids. V lost 4 bases to trimming and J lost 7 bases, with 22 bases between them. CDR3 in amino acids: CASSSILIGVVGTQYF. For the CDR3, the DNA is TGTGCCAGCAGTTCAATCCTAATAGGGGTAGTGGGGACCCAGTACTTC.

The J gene is TRBJ1-3, the V gene TRBV7-2; no definite D call. There are 15 residues in the CDR3. Germline V gene sequence: CDR1 SGHTA, CDR2 FQGNSA. The V gene lost 1 base and the J gene lost 6 bases, with 13 bases spanning the gap. The CDR3 region is CASSLEGVTINTIYF. The CDR3 DNA follows: TGTGCCAGCAGCTTAGAAGGAGTCACGATAAACACCATATATTTT. The variable domain in full, with the rest retrieved from reference TRBV7-2 and TRBJ1-3, is GAGVSQSPSNKVTEKGKDVELRCDPISGHTALYWYRQSLGQGLEFLIYFQGNSAPDKSGLPSDRFSAERTGGSVSTLTIQRTQQEDSAVYLCASSLEGVTINTIYFGEGSWLTVV.

The V call is TRBV14, the J call TRBJ1-1; TRBD1 might be the D (6 bases). CDR1 and CDR2 (germline): SGHDN, FVKESK. V was pared by 6 bases and J by 1 base, with 12 bases between. The CDR3 loop spans 14 amino acids. CDR3 nucleotides: TGTGCCAGCAGACAGCAGGGGTGGAACACTGAAGCTTTCTTT. Encoded protein: CASRQQGWNTEAFF. Using reference TRBV14 and TRBJ1-1 for the parts outside the CDR3, the full variable domain is EAGVTQFPSHSVIEKGQTVTLRCDPISGHDNLYWYRRVMGKEIKFLLHFVKESKQDESGMPNNRFLAERTGGTYSTLKVQPAELEDSGVYFCASRQQGWNTEAFFGQGTRLTVV.